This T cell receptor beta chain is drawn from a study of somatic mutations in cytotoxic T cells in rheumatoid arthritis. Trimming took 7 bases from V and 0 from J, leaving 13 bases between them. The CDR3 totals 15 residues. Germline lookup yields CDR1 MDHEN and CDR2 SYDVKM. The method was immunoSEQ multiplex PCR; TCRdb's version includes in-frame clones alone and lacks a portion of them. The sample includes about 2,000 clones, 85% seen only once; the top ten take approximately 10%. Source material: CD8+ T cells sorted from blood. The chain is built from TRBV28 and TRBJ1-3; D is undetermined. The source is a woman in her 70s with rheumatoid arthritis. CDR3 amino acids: CASIPQASSGNTIYF. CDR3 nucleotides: TGTGCCAGCATTCCTCAGGCCAGCTCTGGAAACACCATATATTTT.